Sequencing of this T cell receptor beta chain was carried out in a study of cytomegalovirus exposure and HLA in healthy donors. Study background: One earlier analysis, a look at roughly 180 million T cells, found some 120 million unique TCR beta sequences. Study-level points and caveats: Data from an earlier analysis indicated that most TCR beta V segments were productive either about 87% or about 30% of the time. An analysis was carried out at a later point. It showed that HLA-associated TCR beta chains were more clonally expanded than equally common non-associated chains. Reports state that TCR beta sequences accurately predicted most subjects' HLA-A and HLA-B alleles.

This PCR relied on a set of 60 Vbeta primers and 13 Jbeta primers. This table comes from immunoSEQ multiplex PCR, and its TCRdb copy is limited to in-frame clones, with some not included. Of 150,000 to 200,000 clones detected, approximately 82% appear once; the ten largest clones hold about 1.5%. With respect to this clone: Its antigen is not identified.

This clonotype was obtained from a woman younger than 35 in good health and CMV-seronegative. Sequencing was done on a sample of PBMCs.

DNA for the CDR3: TGTGCCAGCAGCTTAGAGCGGGGAGGGGGAACCTACGAGCAGTACGTC. Amino acid sequence: CASSLERGGGTYEQYV. The V gene is TRBV11-3, the J gene TRBJ2-7, with TRBD2 as a possible D gene (7 bases). This CDR3 has 16 residues. Trimming took off 0 bases at V and 2 bases at J, with 14 bases between the two ends. The germline CDR1 and CDR2 sequences are SGHNT and YENEEA.